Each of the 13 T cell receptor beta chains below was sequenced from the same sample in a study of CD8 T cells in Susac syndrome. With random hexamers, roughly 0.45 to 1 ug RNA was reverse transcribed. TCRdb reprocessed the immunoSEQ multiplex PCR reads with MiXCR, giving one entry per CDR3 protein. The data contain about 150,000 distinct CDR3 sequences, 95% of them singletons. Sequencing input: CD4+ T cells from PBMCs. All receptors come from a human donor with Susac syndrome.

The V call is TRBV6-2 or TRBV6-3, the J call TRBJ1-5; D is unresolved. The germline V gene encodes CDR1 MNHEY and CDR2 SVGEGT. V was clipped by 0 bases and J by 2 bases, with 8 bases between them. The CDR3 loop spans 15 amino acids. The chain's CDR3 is CASSYSSGRNQPQHF. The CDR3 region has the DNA TGTGCCAGCAGTTACTCGTCCGGACGCAATCAGCCCCAGCATTTT.

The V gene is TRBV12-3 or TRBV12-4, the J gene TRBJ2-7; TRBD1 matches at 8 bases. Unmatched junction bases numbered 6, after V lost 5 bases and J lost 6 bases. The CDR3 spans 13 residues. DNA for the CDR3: TGTGCCAGCAGTCCCGGGACAGGTCGCGAGCAGTACTTC. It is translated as CASSPGTGREQYF.

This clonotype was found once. The CDR3 coding sequence is TGTGCCACCAGTATGACAGGGGCCGGGGAGCAGTACTTC. Protein: CATSMTGAGEQYF. The J gene is TRBJ2-7, the V gene TRBV15; 8 nucleotides match TRBD1. V lost 6 bases to trimming and J lost 7 bases; unmatched junction nucleotides: 8. The CDR3 covers 13 residues. Germline CDR1 reads LNHNV; CDR2 reads YYDKDF (reference sequence).

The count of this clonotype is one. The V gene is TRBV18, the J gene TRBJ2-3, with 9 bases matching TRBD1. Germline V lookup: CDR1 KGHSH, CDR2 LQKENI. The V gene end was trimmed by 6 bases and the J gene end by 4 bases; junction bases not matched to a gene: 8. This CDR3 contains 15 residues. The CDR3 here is CASSRRTGEADTQYF. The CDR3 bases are TGTGCCAGCTCCAGAAGGACAGGGGAAGCAGATACGCAGTATTTT.

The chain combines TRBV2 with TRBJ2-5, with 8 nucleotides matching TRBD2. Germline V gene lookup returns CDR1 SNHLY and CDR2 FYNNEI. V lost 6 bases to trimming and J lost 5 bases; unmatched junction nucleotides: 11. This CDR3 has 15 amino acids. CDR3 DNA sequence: TGTGCCAGCAGAAGGGAAGCGGGGGCCATCGAGACCCAGTACTTC. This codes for CASRREAGAIETQYF. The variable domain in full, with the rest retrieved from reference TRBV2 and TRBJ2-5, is EPEVTQTPSHQVTQMGQEVILRCVPISNHLYFYWYRQILGQKVEFLVSFYNNEISEKSEIFDDQFSVERPDGSNFTLKIRSTKLEDSAMYFCASRREAGAIETQYFGPGTRLLVL.

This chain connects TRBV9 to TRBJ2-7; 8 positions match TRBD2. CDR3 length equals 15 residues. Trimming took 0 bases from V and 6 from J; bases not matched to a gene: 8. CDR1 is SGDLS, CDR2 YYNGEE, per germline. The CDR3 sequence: CASSVESRTSSEQYF. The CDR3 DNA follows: TGTGCCAGCAGCGTAGAGTCCCGGACTAGCTCCGAGCAGTACTTC. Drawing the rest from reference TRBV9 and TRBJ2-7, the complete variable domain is DSGVTQTPKHLITATGQRVTLRCSPRSGDLSVYWYQQSLDQGLQFLIQYYNGEERAKGNILERFSAQQFPDLHSELNLSSLELGDSALYFCASSVESRTSSEQYFGPGTRLTVT.

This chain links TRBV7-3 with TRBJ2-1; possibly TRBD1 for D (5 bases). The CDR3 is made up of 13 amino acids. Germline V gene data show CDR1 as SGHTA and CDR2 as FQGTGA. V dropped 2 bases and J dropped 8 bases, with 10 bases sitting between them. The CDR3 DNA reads TGTGCCAGCAGCTTATTGGACACGCATGAGCAGTTCTTC. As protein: CASSLLDTHEQFF. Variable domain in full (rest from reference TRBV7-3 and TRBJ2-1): GAGVSQTPSNKVTEKGKYVELRCDPISGHTALYWYRQSLGQGPEFLIYFQGTGAADDSGLPNDRFFAVRPEGSVSTLKIQRTERGDSAVYLCASSLLDTHEQFFGPGTRLTVL.

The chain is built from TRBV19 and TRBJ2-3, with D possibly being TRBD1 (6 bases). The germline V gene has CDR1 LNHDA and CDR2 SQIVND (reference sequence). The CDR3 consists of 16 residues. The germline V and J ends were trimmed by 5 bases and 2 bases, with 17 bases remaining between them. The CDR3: CASSPWTVSFTDTQYF. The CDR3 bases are TGTGCCAGTAGTCCGTGGACAGTTTCCTTCACAGATACGCAGTATTTT.

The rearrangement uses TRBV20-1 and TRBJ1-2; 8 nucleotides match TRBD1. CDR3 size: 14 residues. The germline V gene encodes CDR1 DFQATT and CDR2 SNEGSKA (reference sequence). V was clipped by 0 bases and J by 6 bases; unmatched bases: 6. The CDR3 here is CSARDLPGGNGYTF. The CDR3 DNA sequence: TGCAGTGCTAGAGACCTTCCAGGGGGCAATGGCTACACCTTC.

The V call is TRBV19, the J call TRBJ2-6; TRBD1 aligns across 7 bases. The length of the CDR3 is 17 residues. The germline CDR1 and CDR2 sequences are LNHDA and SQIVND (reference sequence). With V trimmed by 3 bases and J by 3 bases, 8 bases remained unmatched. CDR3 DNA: TGTGCCAGTAGTATTTCCAGGGGGTTAGGTGGGGCCAACGTCCTGACTTTC. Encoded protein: CASSISRGLGGANVLTF.

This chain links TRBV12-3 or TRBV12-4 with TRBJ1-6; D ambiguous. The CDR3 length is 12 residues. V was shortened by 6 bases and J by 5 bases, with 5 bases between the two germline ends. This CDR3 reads CASRQHNSPLHF. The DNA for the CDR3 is TGTGCCAGCAGGCAGCATAATTCACCCCTCCACTTT.

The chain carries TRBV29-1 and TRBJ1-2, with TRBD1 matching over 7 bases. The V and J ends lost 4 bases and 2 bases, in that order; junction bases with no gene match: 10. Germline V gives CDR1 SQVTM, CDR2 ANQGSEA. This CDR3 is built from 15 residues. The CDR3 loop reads CSVGSGTAINYGYTF. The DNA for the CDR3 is TGCAGCGTTGGTTCCGGGACAGCTATAAACTATGGCTACACCTTC.

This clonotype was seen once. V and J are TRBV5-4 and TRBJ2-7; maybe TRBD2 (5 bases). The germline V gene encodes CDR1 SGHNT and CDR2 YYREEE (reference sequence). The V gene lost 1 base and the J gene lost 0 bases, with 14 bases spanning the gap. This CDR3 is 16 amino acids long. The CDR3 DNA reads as TGTGCCAGCAGCTTGTTTGGAGGCCTTTCCTCCTACGAGCAGTACTTC. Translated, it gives CASSLFGGLSSYEQYF.